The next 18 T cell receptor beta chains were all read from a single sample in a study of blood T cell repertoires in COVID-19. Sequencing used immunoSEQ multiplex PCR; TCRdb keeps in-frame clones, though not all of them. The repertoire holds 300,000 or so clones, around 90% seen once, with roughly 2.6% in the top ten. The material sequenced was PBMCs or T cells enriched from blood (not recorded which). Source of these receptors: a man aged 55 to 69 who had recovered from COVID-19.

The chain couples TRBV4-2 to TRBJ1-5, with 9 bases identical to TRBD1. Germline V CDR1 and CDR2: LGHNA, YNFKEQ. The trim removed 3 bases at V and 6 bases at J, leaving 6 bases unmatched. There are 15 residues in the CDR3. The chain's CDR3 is CASSQGGQGSQPQHF. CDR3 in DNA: TGTGCCAGCAGCCAGGGAGGACAGGGGAGTCAGCCCCAGCATTTT.

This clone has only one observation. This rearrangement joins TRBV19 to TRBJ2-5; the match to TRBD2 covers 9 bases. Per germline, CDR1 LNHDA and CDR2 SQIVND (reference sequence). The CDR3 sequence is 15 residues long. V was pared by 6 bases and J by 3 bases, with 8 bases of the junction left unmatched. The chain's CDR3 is CASRGRGRAEETQYF. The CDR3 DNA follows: TGTGCCAGTAGGGGACGCGGGAGGGCCGAAGAGACCCAGTACTTC.

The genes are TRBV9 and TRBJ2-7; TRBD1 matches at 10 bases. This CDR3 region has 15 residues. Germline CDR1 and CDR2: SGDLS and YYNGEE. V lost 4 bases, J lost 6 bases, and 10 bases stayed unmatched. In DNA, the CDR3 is TGTGCCAGCAGCTTCGCCGGGACAGGGGTCGGCGAGCAGTACTTC. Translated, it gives CASSFAGTGVGEQYF.

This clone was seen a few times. Here the CDR3 reads CASSFASGRANEQFF. In DNA form, the CDR3 reads TGCGCCAGCAGCTTTGCTAGCGGGAGGGCCAATGAGCAGTTCTTC. The chain joins TRBV5-1 to TRBJ2-1, with TRBD2 identical over 12 bases. Per germline, CDR1 SGHRS and CDR2 YFSETQ. J gave up 6 bases and V 2 bases, and 3 bases lay outside the gene matches. CDR3 length: 15 residues.

In DNA form, the CDR3 reads TGTGCCACCAGCAGAGCCCGGACAGGGTGGGATCAGCCCCAGCATTTT. Its protein is CATSRARTGWDQPQHF. The chain employs TRBV15 and TRBJ1-5, with 8 positions matching TRBD1. V lost 1 base, J lost 5 bases, and 7 bases stayed unmatched. Germline V gives CDR1 LNHNV, CDR2 YYDKDF (reference sequence). The length of the CDR3 is 16 residues.

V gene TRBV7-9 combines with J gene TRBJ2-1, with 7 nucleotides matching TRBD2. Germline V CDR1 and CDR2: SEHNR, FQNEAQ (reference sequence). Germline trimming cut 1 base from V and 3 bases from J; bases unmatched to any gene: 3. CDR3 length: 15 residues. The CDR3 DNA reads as TGTGCCAGCAGCTTAGGGTCTAGCGGCTACAATGAGCAGTTCTTC. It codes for CASSLGSSGYNEQFF.

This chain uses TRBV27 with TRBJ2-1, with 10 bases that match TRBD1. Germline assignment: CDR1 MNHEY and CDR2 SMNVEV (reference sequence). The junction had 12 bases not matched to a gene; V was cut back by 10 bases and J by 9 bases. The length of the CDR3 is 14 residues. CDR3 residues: CAIRGTGESGEQFF. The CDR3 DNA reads TGTGCCATCCGAGGGACAGGGGAATCGGGTGAGCAGTTCTTC.

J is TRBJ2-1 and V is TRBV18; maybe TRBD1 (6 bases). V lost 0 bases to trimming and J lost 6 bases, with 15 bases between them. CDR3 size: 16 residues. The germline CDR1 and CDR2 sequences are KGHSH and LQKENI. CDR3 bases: TGTGCCAGCTCACCACCGGTAACAGGGCAGGGCAATGAGCAGTTCTTC. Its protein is CASSPPVTGQGNEQFF.

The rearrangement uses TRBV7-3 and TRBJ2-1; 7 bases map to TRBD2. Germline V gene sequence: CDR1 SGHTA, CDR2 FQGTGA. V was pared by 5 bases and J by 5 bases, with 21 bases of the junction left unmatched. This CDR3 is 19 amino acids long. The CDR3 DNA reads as TGTGCCAGCAGCCAAAGGGCAGGGCCTTCCTCTCTAGCGGACAATGAGCAGTTCTTC. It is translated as CASSQRAGPSSLADNEQFF.

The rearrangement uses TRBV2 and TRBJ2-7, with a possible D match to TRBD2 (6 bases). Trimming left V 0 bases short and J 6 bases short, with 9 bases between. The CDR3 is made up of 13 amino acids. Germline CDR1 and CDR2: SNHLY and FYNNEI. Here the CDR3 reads CASSEAGGSEQYF. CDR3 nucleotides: TGTGCCAGCAGTGAAGCGGGGGGAAGCGAGCAGTACTTC.

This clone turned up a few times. The CDR3 sequence: CASSFGTVYEQYF. The CDR3 nucleotides read TGTGCCAGCAGCTTTGGGACAGTCTACGAGCAGTACTTC. V and J are TRBV11-2 and TRBJ2-7; 7 bases fit TRBD1. This CDR3 is built from 13 residues. Germline CDR1 and CDR2: SGHAT and FQNNGV. The V and J ends lost 3 bases and 3 bases, in that order; junction bases with no gene match: 2.

The CDR3 spells CASSLAGGLGDTQYF. Here the CDR3 DNA reads TGCGCCAGCAGCTTGGCGGGGGGGCTTGGAGATACGCAGTATTTT. The genes are TRBV5-1 and TRBJ2-3; 8 nucleotides match TRBD2. The V gene end was trimmed by 0 bases and the J gene end by 5 bases; junction bases not matched to a gene: 5. The CDR3 runs to 15 residues. Germline V gene lookup returns CDR1 SGHRS and CDR2 YFSETQ.

CDR3 region: CAWSAQGFKQPQHF. Written as DNA, the CDR3 is TGTGCCTGGAGCGCACAGGGGTTTAAGCAGCCCCAGCATTTT. The J gene is TRBJ1-5, the V gene TRBV30, with 7 bases lining up with TRBD1. CDR3 size: 14 residues. Trimming at V came to 3 bases and at J to 7 bases, leaving 9 bases not matched to a gene. Germline CDR1 is GTSNPN and CDR2 is SVGIG (reference sequence).

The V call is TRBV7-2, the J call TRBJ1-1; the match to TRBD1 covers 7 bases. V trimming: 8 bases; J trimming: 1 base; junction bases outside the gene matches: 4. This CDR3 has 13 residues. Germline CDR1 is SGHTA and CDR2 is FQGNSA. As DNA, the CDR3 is TGTGCCAGCCTGAGGGACAGGAACACTGAAGCTTTCTTT. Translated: CASLRDRNTEAFF.

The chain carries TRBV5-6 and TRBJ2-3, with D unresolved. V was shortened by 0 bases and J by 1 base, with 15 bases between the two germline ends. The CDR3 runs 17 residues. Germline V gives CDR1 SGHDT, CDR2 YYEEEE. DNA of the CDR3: TGTGCCAGCAGCTTGGGGCAGGCCTACCGTCGCACAGATACGCAGTATTTT. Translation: CASSLGQAYRRTDTQYF.

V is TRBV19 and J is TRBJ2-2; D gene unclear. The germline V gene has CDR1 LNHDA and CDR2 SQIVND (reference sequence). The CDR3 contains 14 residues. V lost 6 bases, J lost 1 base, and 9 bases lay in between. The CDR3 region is CASRSVGNTGELFF. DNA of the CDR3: TGTGCCAGTAGGTCAGTTGGGAACACCGGGGAGCTGTTTTTT.

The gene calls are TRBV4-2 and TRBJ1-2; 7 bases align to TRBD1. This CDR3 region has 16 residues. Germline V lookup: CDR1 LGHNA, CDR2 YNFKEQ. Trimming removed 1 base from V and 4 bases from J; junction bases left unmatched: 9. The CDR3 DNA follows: TGTGCCAGCAGCCAAGGGTGGTCGGGACAGAGCTATGGCTACACCTTC. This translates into CASSQGWSGQSYGYTF.

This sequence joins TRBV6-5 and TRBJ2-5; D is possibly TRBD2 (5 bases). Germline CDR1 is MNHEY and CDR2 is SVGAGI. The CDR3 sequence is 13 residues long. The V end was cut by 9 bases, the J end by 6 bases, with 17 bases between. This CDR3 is CASLDSNRQTQYF. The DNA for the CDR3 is TGTGCCAGTCTGGACTCCAACCGCCAGACCCAGTACTTC.